Listed below are T cell receptor beta chains from one sample, sequenced in a study of breast tumors, draining lymph nodes, adjacent tissues. TCRdb re-analysed the multiplex PCR reads in MiXCR, keeping a single row per CDR3 protein. This table holds about 100,000 distinct CDR3 sequences, less than 25% found once. The sequenced material came from axillary lymph node tissue. Source of these receptors: a female donor with breast cancer. Some clones in this sample may be carry-over from other donors' samples. Both conserved end residues are part of each CDR3. The D gene is left open where the match is weak. Some rows have no size entry. The others give once, few or many, or a class for an expanded clone.

V	size	J	D	CDR3	DNA
TRBV2	many	TRBJ1-6	TRBD1	CASAPAGGSSPLHF	TGTGCCAGCGCTCCTGCAGGGGGTAGTTCACCCCTCCACTTT
TRBV27	many	TRBJ2-7	.	CASRGQYEQYF	TGTGCCAGCAGAGGACAGTACGAGCAGTACTTC
TRBV6-1	many	TRBJ2-1	.	CASSEAIRGNEQFF	TGTGCCAGCAGTGAAGCGATCAGAGGCAATGAGCAGTTCTTC
TRBV5-1	.	TRBJ1-1	.	CASTDQGTTEAFF	TGCGCCAGCACGGATCAGGGGACCACTGAAGCTTTCTTT
TRBV20-1	few	TRBJ1-4	TRBD1	CSARDPDRGSTNEKLFF	TGCAGTGCTAGAGATCCGGACAGGGGGTCCACTAATGAAAAACTGTTTTTT
TRBV11-2	many	TRBJ2-7	TRBD1	CASSLDRVGQGNEQYF	TGTGCCAGCAGCTTAGATCGGGTAGGACAGGGGAACGAGCAGTACTTC
TRBV6-5	many	TRBJ1-6	.	CASSYSTRRGALETGEYSPLHF	TGTGCCAGCAGTTACTCGACACGGCGGGGGGCACTCGAAACCGGAGAGTATTCACCCCTCCACTTT
TRBV7-3	many	TRBJ2-3	TRBD1	CASSLGQGIEDTQYF	TGTGCCAGCAGCCTGGGACAGGGGATTGAAGATACGCAGTATTTT
TRBV28	.	TRBJ1-4	TRBD1	CASSLIGTGSNEKLFF	TGTGCCAGCAGTCTTATCGGGACAGGGTCGAATGAAAAACTGTTTTTT
TRBV7-8	many	TRBJ2-7	TRBD1	CASSRGQREQYF	TGTGCCAGCAGCCGGGGACAGCGGGAGCAGTACTTC
TRBV6-1	.	TRBJ2-4	.	CASSEAGAKNIQYF	TGTGCCAGCAGTGAGGCGGGCGCCAAAAACATTCAGTACTTC
TRBV9	few	TRBJ1-1	.	CASSLGTSEAFF	TGTGCCAGCAGCCTAGGGACAAGTGAAGCTTTCTTT
TRBV20-1	.	TRBJ1-5	.	CSASLQGSNQPQHF	TGCAGTGCTAGTTTGCAGGGGAGTAATCAGCCCCAGCATTTT
TRBV6-5	many	TRBJ2-2	.	CASTQGSGELFF	TGTGCCAGCACTCAAGGGTCCGGGGAGCTGTTTTTT
TRBV5-8	many	TRBJ1-2	.	CASSYRLDPYGYTF	TGTGCCAGCAGCTACAGACTGGACCCTTATGGCTACACCTTC
TRBV9	many	TRBJ2-5	TRBD1	CASSVDFTGGQETQYF	TGTGCCAGCAGCGTAGATTTCACAGGGGGTCAAGAGACCCAGTACTTC
TRBV4-1	.	TRBJ1-5	.	CASSQAPSVGNQPQHF	TGCGCCAGCAGCCAAGCCCCCAGTGTGGGCAATCAGCCCCAGCATTTT
TRBV5-1	many	TRBJ1-6	.	CAPGRGDSYNSPLHF	TGCGCCCCCGGACGAGGGGACTCCTATAATTCACCCCTCCACTTT
TRBV27	.	TRBJ2-1	.	CASSPEAPWNEQFF	TGTGCCAGCAGCCCAGAGGCCCCCTGGAATGAGCAGTTCTTC
TRBV3-1	many	TRBJ1-2	TRBD1	CASSQPGQLGGYTF	TGTGCCAGCAGCCAGCCGGGACAGCTGGGGGGCTACACCTTC
TRBV10-2	.	TRBJ2-3	.	CASSVRVDTQYF	TGCGCCAGCAGTGTCAGGGTAGATACGCAGTATTTT
TRBV6-1	few	TRBJ1-2	.	CASRGGASGYTF	TGTGCCAGCAGGGGGGGGGCATCTGGCTACACCTTC
TRBV4-2	many	TRBJ1-3	.	CASSQDRQEGLGNTIYF	TGTGCCAGCAGCCAAGATCGCCAGGAGGGGCTAGGAAACACCATATATTTT
TRBV5-1	many	TRBJ1-2	TRBD1	CASSRDREGYGYTF	TGCGCCAGCAGCCGGGACAGGGAAGGGTATGGCTACACCTTC
TRBV20-1	many	TRBJ2-3	TRBD2	CSARGTLAGADTQYF	TGCAGTGCTAGAGGTACCCTAGCGGGGGCCGATACGCAGTATTTT
TRBV30	.	TRBJ1-5	.	CAWSGGFHQPQHF	TGTGCCTGGAGTGGAGGTTTTCATCAGCCCCAGCATTTT
TRBV5-1	once	TRBJ1-1	.	CASSHGRVNTEAFF	TGCGCCAGCAGCCACGGTCGTGTGAACACTGAAGCTTTCTTT
TRBV12-3/TRBV12-4	.	TRBJ2-5	.	CTSSPQGGGTQYF	TGTACCAGCAGTCCCCAGGGGGGGGGGACCCAGTACTTC
TRBV5-1	many	TRBJ1-5	.	CASSPGDRSGNQPQHF	TGCGCCAGCAGCCCCGGAGACAGGTCGGGCAATCAGCCCCAGCATTTT
TRBV6-1	many	TRBJ2-1	TRBD2	CASSEARGTLSSYNEQFF	TGTGCCAGCAGTGAAGCGCGGGGGACCTTGAGCTCCTACAATGAGCAGTTCTTC
TRBV7-9	many	TRBJ2-1	.	CASSSGPGTVYNEQFF	TGTGCCAGCAGCTCCGGGCCGGGGACTGTTTACAATGAGCAGTTCTTC
TRBV6-5	many	TRBJ1-3	TRBD1	CASSQGVGNTIYF	TGTGCCAGCAGTCAGGGGGTTGGAAACACCATATATTTT
TRBV27	few	TRBJ2-1	.	CASRLEGTSNNEQFF	TGTGCCAGCAGGCTGGAAGGGACCTCGAACAATGAGCAGTTCTTC
TRBV12-3/TRBV12-4	many	TRBJ1-3	.	CASETGNTIYF	TGTGCCAGCGAGACTGGAAACACCATATATTTT
TRBV6-1	many	TRBJ2-7	TRBD1	CASRRTGGYEQYF	TGTGCCAGCAGAAGGACAGGGGGCTACGAGCAGTACTTC
TRBV4-2	many	TRBJ2-1	TRBD2	CASSQDGGGRAGYEQFF	TGTGCCAGCAGCCAAGATGGTGGCGGGAGGGCCGGATATGAGCAGTTCTTC
TRBV7-8	many	TRBJ2-3	.	CASSNYPTGINTQYF	TGTGCCAGCAGCAACTACCCGACAGGAATTAATACGCAGTATTTT
TRBV5-1	many	TRBJ1-6	.	CASSLAGDNSPLHF	TGCGCCAGCAGCTTAGCGGGCGATAATTCACCCCTCCACTTT
TRBV6-5	many	TRBJ2-7	.	CASSHHYEQYF	TGTGCCAGCAGCCATCACTACGAGCAGTACTTC
TRBV19	few	TRBJ2-3	TRBD2	CASSTIIPGLGTPADTQYF	TGTGCCAGTAGTACCATTATACCGGGACTAGGTACCCCCGCAGATACGCAGTATTTT
TRBV12-3/TRBV12-4	.	TRBJ1-1	TRBD1	CASSSRQGANTEAFF	TGTGCCAGCAGTAGCCGACAGGGGGCAAACACTGAAGCTTTCTTT
TRBV18	.	TRBJ2-7	.	CASSEGRNPSYEQYF	TGTGCCAGCTCGGAGGGACGGAACCCTTCCTACGAGCAGTACTTC
TRBV24-1	.	TRBJ1-4	.	CATIVEKLFF	TGTGCCACCATCGTCGAAAAACTGTTTTTT
TRBV6-1	.	TRBJ2-1	TRBD2	CASSVLAGADGEQFF	TGTGCCAGCAGTGTCCTAGCGGGGGCTGACGGTGAGCAGTTCTTC
TRBV4-1	many	TRBJ1-2	.	CASSQDTLRGNYGYTF	TGCGCCAGCAGCCAAGATACCCTAAGGGGAAACTATGGCTACACCTTC
TRBV4-1	many	TRBJ2-5	.	CASSHGGPRETQYF	TGCGCCAGCAGCCACGGAGGGCCCCGGGAGACCCAGTACTTC
TRBV2	few	TRBJ2-4	TRBD1	CASSENRGDIQYF	TGTGCCAGCAGTGAGAACAGGGGAGACATTCAGTACTTC